The clone carrying this TCR beta chain was counted at least ten times. Its antigen is unknown. The data originate from a study of T cell repertoires in cytomegalovirus infection. Study-level background: It can be stated that public TCR beta signatures indicated CMV infection as well as a matching HLA type. Study-wide results and limits: HLA-C-restricted CMV-specific TCR beta clonotypes were dominant in the ex vivo response. Identification of carriers of CMV plus the relevant HLA was performed using cumulative public TCR beta family frequency.

MiXCR was run by TCRdb on the reads, yielding one entry per CDR3 protein. The sample contains about 190,000 distinct CDR3 sequences, approximately 9.6% of which appear only once. The V gene end was trimmed by 4 bases and the J gene end by 2 bases; junction bases not matched to a gene: 10. The germline V gene has CDR1 SGHTA and CDR2 FQGNSA. CDR3 length equals 17 residues. This clonotype originated in a human donor in good health (CMV status not recorded). Some clones in this sample may be carry-over from other donors' samples. This rearrangement joins TRBV7-2 to TRBJ2-2, with TRBD2 matching 7 bases. Material for sequencing was PBMCs. The CDR3 here is CASSSPPGGSNTGELFF. The CDR3 DNA reads TGTGCCAGCAGCTCCCCCCCCGGCGGGAGCAACACCGGGGAGCTGTTTTTT.